The present T cell receptor (beta chain) was sequenced within a study of human T cells and chemical hapten exposure. Study background: The patch tests put 0.01% DPC on the skin of the upper back and were read 6 days later.

This CDR3 is built from 15 residues. Germline V gene sequence: CDR1 KGHSH, CDR2 LQKENI. The V segment lost 5 bases and the J segment 2 bases; nucleotides outside the gene matches: 7. TCRdb analysed the RACE reads with MiXCR anew, one entry per CDR3 protein. The data contain around 99,000 distinct CDR3 sequences, around 12% of them singletons. This clonotype was counted a few times. Described time point: patch test 1, 2 weeks after DPC sensitization. Regarding treatment: therapeutic diphenylcyclopropenone sensitization with weekly scalp DPC. The V and J genes are TRBV18 and TRBJ2-7, with 9 bases matching TRBD2. The sequencing here drew on whole blood, taken in connection with sensitization to the hapten diphenylcyclopropenone (DPC). The clonotype originates from a woman aged 40 to 49 with alopecia areata. Some clones in this sample may be carry-over from other donors' samples. DNA of the CDR3: TGTGCCAGCTCAGAACTAGCGGGTCTTGCCTACGAGCAGTACTTC. Its translation is CASSELAGLAYEQYF.